The sequence of this T cell receptor beta chain was determined in a study of identical twins. TCRdb re-called the 5' RACE reads through MiXCR, storing one row per CDR3 protein. The sample contains about 530,000 distinct CDR3 sequences, 20% to 25% of which appear only once. This clonotype was detected many times. A further study also used this sample, focusing on yellow fever vaccine responses in identical twins.

The sequencing sample was made of CD4+ T cells sorted from blood. The sequence derives from a young woman in good health.

The chain's CDR3 is CASSLFSGGNNEQFF. The CDR3 DNA reads TGCGCCAGCAGCTTGTTTTCGGGGGGGAACAATGAGCAGTTCTTC. V usage is TRBV5-1 and J usage is TRBJ2-1; TRBD2 matches at 8 bases. This CDR3 is 15 amino acids long. The trim removed 1 base at V and 5 bases at J, leaving 5 bases unmatched. Germline values: CDR1 SGHRS, CDR2 YFSETQ.